A single T cell receptor (beta chain) is shown here with its context. A read error may produce the germline difference seen at one junction end. The CDR3 extends over 13 amino acids. CDR1 and CDR2 (germline): SGHNT, YYREEE (reference sequence). The data originate from a study of T cell repertoires in ileal Crohn's disease. The protocol was immunoSEQ multiplex PCR, while the TCRdb copy is restricted to in-frame clones and leaves out a portion. The sample holds thousands of clones, roughly 92% seen once. Sample: ileal tissue. The chain employs TRBV5-4 and TRBJ1-4, with 7 bases fitting TRBD1. This receptor was taken from an adult with Crohn's disease. CDR3 sequence (DNA): TGTGCCAGCAGCATACAGGGGATGGAAAAACTGCTTTTT. This codes for CASSIQGMEKLLF.